This TCR beta chain was documented in a study of blood T cell repertoires in COVID-19. Under the authors' procedure: Estimates of nucleated cell counts were drawn from the amplification of reference gene primers. The data were produced by immunoSEQ multiplex PCR, yet TCRdb's version contains in-frame clones alone and is incomplete. V, J and clone size were drawn from that table, and D and trimming were deduced from the DNA. The sample has 150,000 or so clones; around 82% are singletons. This CDR3 region has 14 residues. V was cut by 1 base and J by 4 bases, with 11 bases left in between. The V gene's germline CDR1 is SGHDT and CDR2 YYEEEE.

This chain connects TRBV5-6 to TRBJ1-1, with D perhaps matching TRBD1 (5 bases). Sample: peripheral blood. The TCR originated in a human donor with acute or convalescent COVID-19. The donor label of this sample is uncertain. Here the CDR3 reads CASSLFSGITEAFF. For the CDR3, the DNA is TGTGCCAGCAGCTTGTTTTCAGGGATCACTGAAGCTTTCTTT.